Shown below are 4 T cell receptor beta chains from a single sample sequenced in a study of blood T cells in healthy people across ages. Through a sample-barcoded 5' primer and a J-beta primer mix, a second PCR was run for roughly 6 to 12 cycles. TCRdb re-called the 5' RACE reads with MiXCR, one entry per CDR3 protein. The sample contains approximately 850,000 distinct CDR3 sequences, roughly 60% of which appear only once. What was sequenced was blood. These receptors originate from a young man in good health.

CDR3 region: CASSQRMASRKSEAFF. The DNA for the CDR3 is TGTGCCAGCAGCCAACGTATGGCATCACGCAAATCTGAAGCTTTCTTT. The chain uses TRBV3-1 and TRBJ1-1; D unresolved. V lost 2 bases, J lost 6 bases, and 19 bases lay in between. Germline CDR1 LGHDT, CDR2 YNNKEL (reference sequence). CDR3 length: 16 amino acids.

This clonotype was seen just once. DNA for the CDR3: TGTGCCAGCAGCGTTTTGGGACTAGTGGTCAATGAGCAGTTCTTC. Translation: CASSVLGLVVNEQFF. J is TRBJ2-1 and V is TRBV9, with 8 bases matching TRBD2. V lost 2 bases to trimming and J lost 6 bases; unmatched junction nucleotides: 7. There are 15 residues in the CDR3. Germline CDR1 is SGDLS and CDR2 is YYNGEE. The whole variable domain, filled in from reference TRBV9 and TRBJ2-1, reads DSGVTQTPKHLITATGQRVTLRCSPRSGDLSVYWYQQSLDQGLQFLIQYYNGEERAKGNILERFSAQQFPDLHSELNLSSLELGDSALYFCASSVLGLVVNEQFFGPGTRLTVL.

With respect to this clonotype: A much larger clone lies one base from this, so it may be a read error. The chain employs TRBV12-3 or TRBV12-4 and TRBJ2-6; no clear D. The CDR3 extends over 14 amino acids. The ends were cut back, 6 bases at V and 0 bases at J, with 6 bases in the middle. The CDR3 nucleotides are TGTGCCAGCAGGTCAGACTCTGGGGCCAACGTCCTGACTTTC. Translating gives CASRSDSGANVLTF.

In its sample, this clonotype was seen many times. The chain carries TRBV20-1 and TRBJ2-5; the D gene is possibly TRBD2 (6 bases). The CDR3 consists of 15 residues. Per the germline V gene, CDR1 is DFQATT and CDR2 is SNEGSKA (reference sequence). The V end was cut by 5 bases, the J end by 4 bases, with 20 bases between. Here the CDR3 DNA reads TGCAGTGCTCAATATAACTCGGGACTCCCAGAGACCCAGTACTTC. Protein sequence: CSAQYNSGLPETQYF.